A selection of T cell receptor beta chains follows, all from one sample in a study of shared clonotypes between healthy human individuals. Assay used: immunoSEQ multiplex PCR; TCRdb lists only in-frame clones, some missing. This table has 800,000 or so clones, about 97% appearing once. The sequenced sample was naive CD8+ T cells sorted from blood. Receptor source: a man younger than 45 in good health. CDR3s include the opening cysteine and the closing phenylalanine or tryptophan. Only part of the rows carry a size: once, few, many, or a class if the clone is expanded.

TRBV21-1,TRBJ1-3,NA,CASSLTTGGVGNTIYF
TRBV7-2,TRBJ2-3,NA,CASSPDNTDTQYF
TRBV5-5,TRBJ2-7,NA,CASSSGMLGYEQYF
TRBV6-6,TRBJ2-7,NA,CASSHREAGAYEQYF
TRBV28,TRBJ1-5,once,CASSLFVGQADQPQHF
TRBV7-9,TRBJ1-2,NA,CASSDQYGYTF
TRBV2,TRBJ2-2,NA,CASSEHLQGTGELFF
TRBV13,TRBJ2-5,NA,CASIWSSGSRGETQYF
TRBV29-1,TRBJ1-1,NA,CSVAGTVMNTEAFF
TRBV2,TRBJ2-2,NA,CATPNLRGTGELFF
TRBV6-6,TRBJ2-6,once,CASSSLDSSGANVLTF
TRBV19,TRBJ1-2,NA,CASSRQERGYTF
TRBV6-6,TRBJ2-7,NA,CASSQVGGSYEQYF
TRBV7-2,TRBJ2-4,NA,CASSERLAGGPPAKNIQYF
TRBV14,TRBJ2-1,NA,CASSQETSSDNEQFF
TRBV27,TRBJ2-7,NA,CASSFSGSTYEQYF
TRBV7-9,TRBJ1-1,few,CASSIRDRGTEAFF
TRBV6-6,TRBJ2-2,NA,CASSPRTSGSGELFF
TRBV2,TRBJ2-7,NA,CASKTASGPYEQYF
TRBV14,TRBJ2-7,NA,CASSQGFSSGSYEQYF
TRBV6-6,TRBJ2-7,NA,CASSPVMKDEQYF
TRBV11-2,TRBJ2-7,NA,CASSGAYYEQYF
TRBV6-1,TRBJ2-7,NA,CASSERGLIPHEQYF
TRBV15,TRBJ2-1,NA,CATGGRASGEQFF
TRBV9,TRBJ2-1,NA,CASSAEGEGLLWDEQFF
TRBV5-3,TRBJ2-7,NA,CASSLSSEQYF
TRBV2,TRBJ2-5,NA,CASISQLAAQETQYF
TRBV27,TRBJ1-5,NA,CASSYLGSGGLSNQPQHF
TRBV6-1,TRBJ2-7,NA,CASSEYSGSYEQYF
TRBV2,TRBJ2-7,once,CASSIREGSYEQYF
TRBV27,TRBJ2-5,NA,CASSFGPAGAQYF
TRBV7-8,TRBJ2-3,NA,CASSLASSGTTDTQYF
TRBV28,TRBJ1-1,once,CASRRGPDGRNTEAFF
TRBV11-2,TRBJ2-7,NA,CASTPSGRGYYEQYF
TRBV29-1,TRBJ2-1,many,CSVDPDGGNEQFF
TRBV28,TRBJ1-2,NA,CATAIDRVYLGYTF
TRBV9,TRBJ2-3,NA,CASSSPSGRAGDTQYF
TRBV6-6,TRBJ2-3,NA,CASSYPDQSSTDTQYF
TRBV6-5,TRBJ2-7,NA,CASSYGLAGDYEQYF
TRBV7-9,TRBJ2-2,NA,CASSLPSANPTLGTGELFF
TRBV4-1,TRBJ2-1,NA,CASSQEQGWDEQFF
TRBV9,TRBJ2-3,NA,CASSAGLAGGNTDTQYF
TRBV7-8,TRBJ2-7,NA,CASSSTSGSIFEQYF
TRBV7-9,TRBJ2-1,NA,CASSFLLANNEQFF
TRBV2,TRBJ1-3,once,CASRGGQAPFSGNTIYF
TRBV9,TRBJ2-1,NA,CASSVDGRTYNEQFF
TRBV27,TRBJ2-1,NA,CASATSGSTEQFF
TRBV27,TRBJ2-1,NA,CASSFAGTGIDEQFF
TRBV14,TRBJ2-4,NA,CASSQDPGGGNIQYF
TRBV30,TRBJ2-7,NA,CAWGGFTYEQYF
TRBV27,TRBJ2-1,NA,CASSGVRSYNEQFF
TRBV7-9,TRBJ1-5,NA,CASSPVGGRVQPQHF
TRBV29-1,TRBJ2-1,NA,CSVELGVPNEQFF
TRBV5-1,TRBJ1-2,NA,CASSLGESGVSLYGYTF
TRBV29-1,TRBJ2-1,NA,CSVEDRVYNEQFF
TRBV7-6,TRBJ2-2,few,CASSLDSNTGELFF
TRBV6-1,TRBJ2-1,NA,CASSEKRVNNEQFF
TRBV9,TRBJ2-1,NA,CASSVENSYNEQFF
TRBV7-9,TRBJ2-1,once,CASSPRRVGSYNEQFF